A selection of T cell receptor beta chains follows, all from one sample in a study of blood T cell repertoires in COVID-19. Generated by immunoSEQ multiplex PCR, the TCRdb table keeps only in-frame clones and is missing some. The sample includes 150,000 to 200,000 clones, about 85% of them seen just once. Sequenced material: peripheral blood. These receptors originate from a human donor with acute or convalescent COVID-19. The donor label of this sample is uncertain. Each CDR3 is given with its conserved first and last residue. The order of the fields is J gene, D gene, CDR3 length, clone size, V gene, CDR3 protein, CDR3 DNA. A D gene is named only where the DNA matches it firmly. Size is omitted from some rows. Given values are once, few, many or a class for expanded clones.

j_gene: TRBJ1-5
d_gene: -
len: 13
abundance: -
v_gene: TRBV18
CDR3aa: CASSTTSHQPQHF
CDR3nt: TGTGCCAGCTCAACTACATCTCATCAGCCCCAGCATTTT

j_gene: TRBJ1-1
d_gene: -
len: 13
abundance: -
v_gene: TRBV27
CDR3aa: CASSLQGNTEAFF
CDR3nt: TGTGCCAGCAGTCTACAGGGGAACACTGAAGCTTTCTTT

j_gene: TRBJ1-2
d_gene: TRBD1
len: 15
abundance: -
v_gene: TRBV11-2
CDR3aa: CASSLGTGDRYGYTF
CDR3nt: TGTGCCAGCAGCTTAGGGACAGGGGACCGCTATGGCTACACCTTC

j_gene: TRBJ2-3
d_gene: -
len: 17
abundance: -
v_gene: TRBV4-2
CDR3aa: CASSQGAWAGGGNTQYF
CDR3nt: TGTGCCAGCAGCCAAGGGGCCTGGGCAGGTGGAGGGAATACGCAGTATTTT

j_gene: TRBJ2-6
d_gene: -
len: 19
abundance: -
v_gene: TRBV18
CDR3aa: CASSPAPQGKISGANVLTF
CDR3nt: TGTGCCAGCTCACCAGCCCCTCAGGGGAAAATCTCTGGGGCCAACGTCCTGACTTTC

j_gene: TRBJ1-1
d_gene: -
len: 13
abundance: few
v_gene: TRBV12-5
CDR3aa: CASGPQGGTEAFF
CDR3nt: TGTGCTAGTGGTCCCCAGGGAGGCACTGAAGCTTTCTTT

j_gene: TRBJ2-2
d_gene: -
len: 16
abundance: -
v_gene: TRBV9
CDR3aa: CASSVDSGPNTGELFF
CDR3nt: TGTGCCAGCAGCGTAGACAGCGGGCCCAACACCGGGGAGCTGTTTTTT

j_gene: TRBJ1-2
d_gene: -
len: 12
abundance: once
v_gene: TRBV12-3/TRBV12-4
CDR3aa: CASRLRVGGYTF
CDR3nt: TGTGCCAGCCGTCTTCGGGTTGGTGGCTACACCTTC

j_gene: TRBJ1-5
d_gene: -
len: 15
abundance: -
v_gene: TRBV2
CDR3aa: CASRPDRHSNQPQHF
CDR3nt: TGTGCCAGCAGGCCGGACAGACATAGCAATCAGCCCCAGCATTTT

j_gene: TRBJ2-3
d_gene: TRBD1
len: 18
abundance: -
v_gene: TRBV3-1/TRBV3-2
CDR3aa: CASSQYTGGTRGTDTQYF
CDR3nt: TGTGCCAGCAGCCAATACACAGGGGGCACTAGGGGCACAGATACGCAGTATTTT

j_gene: TRBJ2-3
d_gene: TRBD2
len: 14
abundance: -
v_gene: TRBV7-7
CDR3aa: CASSRSGGAGTQYF
CDR3nt: TGTGCCAGCAGCAGGAGCGGGGGCGCGGGTACGCAGTATTTT

j_gene: TRBJ2-1
d_gene: TRBD2
len: 13
abundance: -
v_gene: TRBV24-1
CDR3aa: CATRAGIYNEQFF
CDR3nt: TGTGCCACTAGAGCGGGGATCTACAATGAGCAGTTCTTC

j_gene: TRBJ2-5
d_gene: TRBD2
len: 15
abundance: -
v_gene: TRBV18
CDR3aa: CASSAPAGVQETQYF
CDR3nt: TGTGCCAGCTCGGCCCCCGCGGGGGTGCAAGAGACCCAGTACTTC

j_gene: TRBJ1-6
d_gene: -
len: 16
abundance: -
v_gene: TRBV2
CDR3aa: CASSEAEAGYNSPLHF
CDR3nt: TGTGCCAGCAGTGAAGCGGAGGCAGGCTATAATTCACCCCTCCACTTT

j_gene: TRBJ1-5
d_gene: TRBD1
len: 15
abundance: -
v_gene: TRBV27
CDR3aa: CASSSDRAINQPQHF
CDR3nt: TGTGCCAGCAGTTCGGACAGGGCGATCAATCAGCCCCAGCATTTT

j_gene: TRBJ2-2
d_gene: -
len: 15
abundance: -
v_gene: TRBV27
CDR3aa: CASRQENQGSGELFF
CDR3nt: TGTGCCAGCAGACAAGAGAATCAGGGGTCCGGGGAGCTGTTTTTT

j_gene: TRBJ2-5
d_gene: TRBD1
len: 14
abundance: -
v_gene: TRBV11-1
CDR3aa: CASSLTGVVETQYF
CDR3nt: TGTGCCAGCAGCTTAACAGGGGTTGTAGAGACCCAGTACTTC

j_gene: TRBJ1-2
d_gene: -
len: 13
abundance: -
v_gene: TRBV30
CDR3aa: CAWSVQADYGYTF
CDR3nt: TGTGCCTGGAGTGTACAGGCGGATTATGGCTACACCTTC

j_gene: TRBJ1-4
d_gene: -
len: 16
abundance: -
v_gene: TRBV19
CDR3aa: CASSRGTSRMSEKLFF
CDR3nt: TGTGCCAGTAGTAGGGGGACTTCAAGGATGAGTGAAAAACTGTTTTTT

j_gene: TRBJ1-1
d_gene: -
len: 11
abundance: -
v_gene: TRBV3-1/TRBV3-2
CDR3aa: CASRGGTEAFF
CDR3nt: TGTGCCAGCAGGGGGGGCACTGAAGCTTTCTTT

j_gene: TRBJ2-2
d_gene: -
len: 13
abundance: -
v_gene: TRBV27
CDR3aa: CASSKTYTGELFF
CDR3nt: TGTGCCAGCAGTAAGACATACACCGGGGAGCTGTTTTTT

j_gene: TRBJ1-2
d_gene: -
len: 14
abundance: -
v_gene: TRBV18
CDR3aa: CASSQRGKVNGYTF
CDR3nt: TGTGCCAGCTCACAGAGGGGGAAAGTGAATGGCTACACCTTC

j_gene: TRBJ1-4
d_gene: -
len: 15
abundance: few
v_gene: TRBV6-2/TRBV6-3
CDR3aa: CASSRRQTKNEKLFF
CDR3nt: TGTGCCAGCAGTCGGCGACAGACCAAGAATGAAAAACTGTTTTTT

j_gene: TRBJ1-5
d_gene: -
len: 13
abundance: -
v_gene: TRBV28
CDR3aa: CASRGHGRQPQHF
CDR3nt: TGTGCCAGCAGGGGACACGGACGTCAGCCCCAGCATTTT

j_gene: TRBJ2-7
d_gene: TRBD1
len: 12
abundance: once
v_gene: TRBV18
CDR3aa: CASSPQGDEQYF
CDR3nt: TGTGCCAGCTCTCCGCAGGGGGACGAGCAGTACTTC

j_gene: TRBJ2-5
d_gene: -
len: 16
abundance: -
v_gene: TRBV27
CDR3aa: CASGSIRRGLGETQYF
CDR3nt: TGTGCCAGCGGATCAATAAGAAGGGGCTTGGGAGAGACCCAGTACTTC